The following is a T cell receptor (beta chain) sequence with its context. Its specificity is not known. These data come from a study of shared clonotypes between healthy human individuals. Study at large: CD4 naive and memory got three plates each, CD8 naive two, CD8 memory one.

Produced via immunoSEQ multiplex PCR; TCRdb's table is partial and in-frame only. The table has approximately 1.1 million clones, 75% to 80% seen once. Study findings and constraints: Some naive CD4 clonotypes, around 4.9%, turned up in common across a handful of donors. The sole specimen, blood, was sampled, and tissue repertoires likely differ. Larger richness was generally estimated for naive than memory subsets.

CDR3 length: 16 residues. The germline V gene encodes CDR1 LGHNA and CDR2 YNFKEQ. The V gene end was trimmed by 0 bases and the J gene end by 5 bases; junction bases not matched to a gene: 10. The V and J genes are TRBV4-2 and TRBJ2-7, with 7 bases that match TRBD2. The sequence derives from a man aged 18-30 years in good health. Some clones in this sample may be carry-over from other donors' samples. The sequenced material came from memory CD4+ T cells from PBMCs. The subset here: CD45RA-negative fraction. The CDR3 region is CASSQDPSASGHEQYF. The CDR3 DNA sequence: TGTGCCAGCAGCCAAGACCCCTCCGCTAGCGGCCACGAGCAGTACTTC.